This entry is about one T cell receptor (beta chain). What it binds is unknown. The data stem from a study of cytomegalovirus exposure and HLA in healthy donors. Turning to the study itself: In an earlier analysis, 95 million to 130 million unique TCR beta sequences were found from some 200 million T cells.

Primers: 60 Vbeta forward and 13 Jbeta reverse. The table came from immunoSEQ multiplex PCR; TCRdb's copy has only in-frame clones and leaves some out. Altogether tens of thousands of clones are present, roughly 79% being singletons, with the ten largest covering 6.3%. This CDR3 has 15 amino acids. The ends were cut back, 0 bases at V and 0 bases at J, with 8 bases in the middle. Germline loops: CDR1 SGDLS, CDR2 YYNGEE. Study-wide findings and caveats: Reports described diagnosis of cytomegalovirus status by the classifier as highly specific and sensitive. TCR beta chains numbering more than 150 were designated cytomegalovirus-associated.

The chain links TRBV9 to TRBJ2-3; D remains ambiguous. The specimen sequenced was PBMCs. The sequence was obtained from a man aged 45 to 65 in good health and CMV-seronegative. In DNA, the CDR3 is TGTGCCAGCAGCGTAGGGCAGTCTAGCACAGATACGCAGTATTTT. Translation: CASSVGQSSTDTQYF.